Included here is one TCR beta chain sequence, with context. No antigen is known for it. Qualities for individual bases were not recorded, and no much larger clone is one base off. Other DNA sequences in the sample encode the same CDR3. Using the deep immunoSEQ assay, TCR CDR3 regions were amplified from genomic DNA by multiplex PCR. Genomic DNA extracted from each cell subset was distributed evenly over all wells of several immunoSEQ 96-well plates, and each plate served as one replicate. For sorted subsets, approximately 190 ng of genomic DNA, equivalent to some 30,000 T cell genomes, went into each replicate PCR. Purified libraries were quantified with a Qubit 3.0 fluorometer, sized on a Bioanalyzer 2100, and re-quantified with the KAPA Library Quantification kit. Every immunoSEQ 96-well plate was sequenced on a dedicated single-read 150-cycle Illumina NextSeq 550 flow cell. From the authors' description of their analysis: Because only junctional sequences without quality scores were contained in the immunoSEQ output, filtering matching that applied to full-length reads could not be performed. To assign V/J genes and CDR3, sequences were annotated using PyIR, a Python wrapper for IgBLAST v1.9, with IMGT germline references. Any read was removed if the V/J assignment was weak (E-value above 1e-6), the CDR3 was missing, or the read contained stop codons, out-of-frame junctions, or ambiguous translated residues. A V3J clonotype was defined by an identical inferred V gene, J gene, and CDR3 amino acid sequence. To compute the percentage overlap between repertoires, the number of shared unique clonotypes was divided by the size of the smaller repertoire. RTK rarefaction, the Chao1 estimator, and Recon v2.1 estimates of unobserved clonotypes were used to assess repertoire richness. For all TCRbeta clonotypes obtained by the gDNA method from four donors, generation probabilities were computed with OLGA. This is the immuneACCESS table as TCRdb keeps it, with only in-frame sequences that have V and J called. A part of the clones is gone; compared with another copy, unresolved V genes explain less than half, and the rest is unexplained. The DNA gave D and trimming, while V, J and clone size come from that table. In this sample the table shows around 2,000,000 clones, roughly 95% of which occur a single time. The ten largest make up 1% to 1.5% of the sample.

CD8 naive samples were obtained by positive selection for CCR7 among CD45RO-negative cells, yielding a CD45RA+CCR7+ population from which TemRA cells were excluded. Donors were healthy HIV-negative adults with no recently reported acute infections or vaccinations. Every donor was a Caucasian adult residing in Nashville, Tennessee, USA. Blood was collected by leukapheresis, and PBMCs were isolated by Ficoll-Histopaque density gradient centrifugation and then cryopreserved in liquid nitrogen vapor phase. Analytical flow cytometry was used to check the purity and quantity of every magnetically sorted T cell population. From each sorted fraction, genomic DNA was isolated and quantified by UV absorbance on a Nanodrop 2000c. This sample is part of a study of shared clonotypes between healthy human individuals (dated by TCRdb to 2018 to 2021). Regarding the complete study: A few men and two women, aged 18 to 49 years, made up the cohort. Per donor, three plates each were used for CD4 naive and CD4 memory, two for CD8 naive, and one for CD8 memory. Blood TCR repertoires of roughly five healthy adults were deeply sequenced to estimate repertoire size and the extent of clonotype sharing between individuals. To increase sequencing depth and limit assay-specific biases, different laboratories used diverse techniques to prepare libraries and sequence TCR repertoires. Leukapheresis yielded between about 0.94 and 9 billion PBMCs per donor.

Summary of the overall study and its limitations: The genetic and exposure-history diversity represented was limited by the small number of donors. Clonotypes shared by all four sorted-subset donors showed higher generation probabilities than non-shared clonotypes. Even with the large sequencing depth, rarefaction of the sorted-subset datasets indicated that sequencing was incomplete. Sharing across a few donors was observed for 5% to 6.5% of naive CD4, 3.5% of naive CD8, about 2.5% of memory CD4, and roughly 0.4% of memory CD8 clonotypes. Estimated clonotype richness was generally larger for naive than for memory subsets. Pairwise subsampling indicated that sequencing depth was expected to affect the degree of clonotype sharing among donors. Sampling was limited to blood, and TCR repertoires in tissue likely differ from TCR repertoires in blood.

The germline V gene yields SGDLS for CDR1 and YYNGEE for CDR2. The germline ends are 9 bases apart after V is trimmed by 0 bases and J by 3 bases. Taken from cysteine to phenylalanine, the CDR3 has 14 residues. Only the CDR3 DNA stays, 42 bases, in frame from base 1. The TCR sequence derives from a man in his late teens or twenties in good health. The chain is encoded by TRBV9 joined to TRBJ1-1, with an unclear D gene assignment. Sequencing was performed on naive CD8+ T cells sorted from blood. The cell subset or site label on this specimen signifies: CD45RA+CCR7+. The CDR3 protein is CASSVDNTYTEAFF. The DNA sequence is as follows: TGTGCCAGCAGCGTAGATAACACTTACACTGAAGCTTTCTTT.